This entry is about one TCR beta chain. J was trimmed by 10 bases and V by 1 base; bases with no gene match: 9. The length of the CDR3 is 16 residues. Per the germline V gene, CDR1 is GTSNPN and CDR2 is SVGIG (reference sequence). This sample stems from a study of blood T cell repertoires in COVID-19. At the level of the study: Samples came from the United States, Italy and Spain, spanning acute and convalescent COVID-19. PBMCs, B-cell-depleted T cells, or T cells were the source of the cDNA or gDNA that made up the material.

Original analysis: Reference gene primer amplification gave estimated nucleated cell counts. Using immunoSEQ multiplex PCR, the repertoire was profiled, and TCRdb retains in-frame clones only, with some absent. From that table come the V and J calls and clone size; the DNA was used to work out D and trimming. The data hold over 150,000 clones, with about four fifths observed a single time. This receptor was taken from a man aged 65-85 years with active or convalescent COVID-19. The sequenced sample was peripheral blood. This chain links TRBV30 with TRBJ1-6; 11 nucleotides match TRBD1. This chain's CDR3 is CAWSGTGGFLGSPLHF. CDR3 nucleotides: TGTGCCTGGAGTGGGACAGGGGGCTTCCTGGGGTCACCCCTCCACTTT. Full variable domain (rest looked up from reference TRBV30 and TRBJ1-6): SQTIHQWPATLVQPVGSPLSLECTVEGTSNPNLYWYRQAAGRGLQLLFYSVGIGQISSEVPQNLSASRPQDRQFILSSKKLLLSDSGFYLCAWSGTGGFLGSPLHFGNGTRLTVT.